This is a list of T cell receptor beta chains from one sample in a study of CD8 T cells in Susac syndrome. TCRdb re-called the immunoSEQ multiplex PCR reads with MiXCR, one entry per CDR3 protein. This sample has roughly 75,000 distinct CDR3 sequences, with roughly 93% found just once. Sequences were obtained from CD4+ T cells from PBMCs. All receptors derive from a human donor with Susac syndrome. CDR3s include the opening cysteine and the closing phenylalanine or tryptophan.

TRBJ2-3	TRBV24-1	CATSDSPSINPPDTQYF
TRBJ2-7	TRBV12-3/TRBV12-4	CASSLRTYEQYF
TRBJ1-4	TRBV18	CASSGGASTNEKLFF
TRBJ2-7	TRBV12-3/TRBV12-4	CASSLAGLAGYEQYF
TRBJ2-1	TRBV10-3	CALSGGAEQFF
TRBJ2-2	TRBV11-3	CASSPRAFGELFF
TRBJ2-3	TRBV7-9	CASSFMADTQYF
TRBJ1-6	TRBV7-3	CASSLQGADRGSPLHF
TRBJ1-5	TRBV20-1	CSAISGGSQPQHF
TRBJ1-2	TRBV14	CASSPFRAGIGYTF
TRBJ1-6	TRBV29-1	CSVGTGGNSPLHF
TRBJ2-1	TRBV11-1	CASSLRKRGSYNEQFF
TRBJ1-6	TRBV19	CASSEGDNSPLHF
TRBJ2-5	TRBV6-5	CASSYIGLQGTQYF
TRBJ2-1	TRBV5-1	CASSRDSTYNEQFF
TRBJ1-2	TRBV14	CASGYKYGYTF
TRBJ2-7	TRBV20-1	CSARESQDAYEQYF